This T cell receptor (beta chain) was documented in a study of graft-versus-host responses after intestinal transplantation. General study points: Individuals who had graft-donor T cell macrochimerism had allografts that showed high graft-versus-host to host-versus-graft clonal ratios.

The CDR3 consists of 16 residues. Germline lookup yields CDR1 MDHEN and CDR2 SYDVKM. After removal of 3 bases from V and 1 base from J, the junction contained 7 bases not matched to a gene. This clone occurred a few times. Its antigen is not identified. Once graft tissue had been processed, intraepithelial and lamina propria lymphocytes were released. The repertoire was sequenced with immunoSEQ multiplex PCR; TCRdb's copy has only in-frame clones and lacks some. Of roughly 1,800 clones in the sample, roughly 85% were seen once. The starting material was ileum tissue, obtained more than 55 days after intestinal transplant. The gene calls are TRBV28 and TRBJ2-3; 7 nucleotides line up with TRBD2. The sequence was collected from a human patient who received an intestinal transplant, so some T cells may come from the graft donor. CDR3 bases: TGTGCCAGCAGTTTCGCGGTTGGGAGGGGCACAGATACGCAGTATTTT. Encoded protein: CASSFAVGRGTDTQYF.